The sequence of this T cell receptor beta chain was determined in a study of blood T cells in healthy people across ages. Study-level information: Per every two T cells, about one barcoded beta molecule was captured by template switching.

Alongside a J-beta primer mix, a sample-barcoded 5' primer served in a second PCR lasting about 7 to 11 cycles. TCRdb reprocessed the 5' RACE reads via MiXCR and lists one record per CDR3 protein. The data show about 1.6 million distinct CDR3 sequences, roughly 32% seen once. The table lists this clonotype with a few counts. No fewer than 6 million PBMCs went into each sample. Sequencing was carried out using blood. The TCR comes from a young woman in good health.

The CDR3: CASRRLAANQETQYF. The CDR3 coding sequence is TGTGCCAGCAGAAGACTAGCGGCAAACCAAGAGACCCAGTACTTC. The chain combines TRBV28 with TRBJ2-5; TRBD2 agrees at 9 bases. CDR1 and CDR2 from the germline V gene are MDHEN and SYDVKM. CDR3 length: 15 amino acids. The V gene end was trimmed by 6 bases and the J gene end by 0 bases; junction bases not matched to a gene: 5.